Below, one T cell receptor beta chain is given with its context. This receptor's antigen is unknown. Base-call qualities are not available, and no considerably larger clone is one nucleotide away. After about 9 days of culture, CD4+ T cells were isolated with the EasySep CD4+ T cell isolation kit. None of the healthy vaccine recipients had a prior SARS-CoV-2 infection, which was confirmed by nucleocapsid antibody tests that came back negative both before and after vaccination. Half of the culture medium was replaced with fresh IL-2-containing medium on days 3 and 7. Unless noted otherwise, every peptide stimulation condition was grown in triplicate wells. PBMC were separated from whole blood using Ficoll-Paque Plus gradient centrifugation and were then either cryopreserved at -140C or used fresh. The QIAamp micro DNA kit was used to extract genomic DNA from the cultured CD4+ T cells. This record comes from a study of vaccination effects on CD4 cells after COVID-19 (dated by TCRdb to between 2021 and 2023). For context, the study as a whole: To identify antigen-specific CD4+ T cell clonotypes by their expansion, the ViraFEST assay first stimulated PBMC with viral peptide pools and then applied TCR sequencing. Each participant got two doses of an mRNA SARS-CoV-2 vaccine, either BNT162b2 or mRNA-1273. Each well held two million PBMC cultured in IMDM containing about 5.5% human AB serum, roughly 9.9 IU/ml IL-2 and gentamicin, along with 8 to 10 ug/ml peptides. SARS-CoV-2 spike-specific CD4+ TCR repertoires were compared before and after mRNA vaccination in COVID-19 convalescent patients and in infection-naive vaccine recipients. A total of 9 to 11 COVID-19 convalescent patients and several SARS-CoV-2-naive healthy vaccine recipients were included in the full study. Cultures from other donors in the study were sequenced with the Oncomine TCR Beta short-read assay on an Illumina iSeq 100.

Paper-wide results and their limitations: At late post-vaccination timepoints, both infection-induced and vaccine-induced clones showed marked clonal contraction, consistent with waning T cell responses. In healthy vaccine recipients, vaccine-induced clones were almost all SARS-CoV-2 mono-reactive, with only 1 of 255 being cross-reactive with common cold coronaviruses. The study was limited by a small number of convalescent patients and lacked early post-infection timepoints.

The method was the immunoSEQ multiplex PCR assay. TCR beta CDR3 sequencing was performed on DNA from the cultured, isolated CD4+ T cells. Under the source paper's analysis protocol: Non-productive TCR sequences were discarded, and reads were trimmed to the CDR3 region, with only CDR3s of 7 or more amino acids retained. Antigen-specific clonotypes were identified using the MANAFEST web app by comparison of expansion in peptide wells against reference cultures. For clones to be considered positive, expansion at FDR<0.05 versus reference and all other wells, an odds ratio above 5, and a frequency above 0.1% in two replicate wells were required. Clonotypes significantly expanded in SARS-CoV-2 spike wells and in at least one common cold coronavirus spike condition were defined as cross-reactive. Levenshtein distance calculated with the stringdist R package was used to assess CDR3 similarity, and unrooted trees were constructed with ape in R 3.6.1. TCRdb mirrors the immuneACCESS table, restricted to in-frame sequences. Some clones are absent from its copies; in checked studies, under half trace to an unresolved V gene, and the reason for the others is unknown. V, J and clone size derive from that table, while D and trimming were established from the DNA sequence. Across this sample there are some 39,000 clones, with around 76% seen only once. About 2.7% of the sample lies in the top ten.

The sample consisted of CD4+ T cells from PBMCs cultured without peptide, taken before COVID-19 vaccination. The receptor's source is a human donor who received a COVID-19 vaccine.

The CDR3 is CASSLYDANTDTQYF. The sequenced DNA: TGTGCCAGCAGCCTATATGACGCCAACACAGATACGCAGTATTTT. The rearrangement joined TRBV11-2 to TRBJ2-3; the D gene is not confidently resolved. V and J lose 5 bases and 2 bases, and a span of 14 bases separates them. Counted from cysteine to phenylalanine, this CDR3 has 15 amino acids. Just the 45-base CDR3 DNA is kept, in frame starting at base 1. Reading the germline V gene gives CDR1 SGHAT and CDR2 FQNNGV.